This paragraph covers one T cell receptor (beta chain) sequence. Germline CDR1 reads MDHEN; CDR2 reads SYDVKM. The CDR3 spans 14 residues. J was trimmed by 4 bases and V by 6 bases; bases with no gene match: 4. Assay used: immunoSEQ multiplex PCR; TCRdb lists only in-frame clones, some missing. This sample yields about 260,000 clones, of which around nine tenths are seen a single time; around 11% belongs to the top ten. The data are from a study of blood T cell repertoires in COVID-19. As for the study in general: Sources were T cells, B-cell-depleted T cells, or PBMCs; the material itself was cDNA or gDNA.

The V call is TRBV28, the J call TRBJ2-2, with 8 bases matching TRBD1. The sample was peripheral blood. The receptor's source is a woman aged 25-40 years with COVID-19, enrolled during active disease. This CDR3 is CASRFRGRTGELFF. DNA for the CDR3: TGTGCCAGCAGATTCAGGGGGCGCACCGGGGAGCTGTTTTTT.